Below, 13 T cell receptor beta chains from the same sample are listed, as sequenced in a study of PD-L1 blockade in urothelial cancer. Clones were read by immunoSEQ multiplex PCR, and TCRdb kept only the in-frame ones, dropping some. The sample includes roughly 84,000 clones, about 80% of them seen just once. The sample consisted of PBMCs, taken around atezolizumab (anti-PD-L1) treatment. All receptors come from an older man with urothelial cancer.

This clone was counted between two and nine times. The chain links TRBV6-6 to TRBJ1-4; the D is unclear. CDR3 length: 15 residues. V lost 4 bases and J lost 3, with 12 bases in between. CDR1 is MNHNY and CDR2 is SVGAGI in the germline V gene (reference sequence). CDR3: CASSWEGGANEKLFF. CDR3 sequence (DNA): TGTGCCAGCAGTTGGGAGGGAGGCGCTAATGAAAAACTGTTTTTT.

There are a few counts of this clone. The CDR3 spells CASSLLLADTQYF. The CDR3 nucleotides read TGTGCCAGCAGCTTATTACTAGCGGATACGCAGTATTTT. The chain couples TRBV5-4 to TRBJ2-3; 7 bases agree with TRBD2. Germline V gene data show CDR1 as SGHNT and CDR2 as YYREEE (reference sequence). After removal of 2 bases from V and 6 bases from J, the junction contained 3 bases not matched to a gene. The CDR3 covers 13 residues. Combining the CDR3 with reference TRBV5-4 and TRBJ2-3 gives the whole variable domain ETGVTQSPTHLIKTRGQQVTLRCSSQSGHNTVSWYQQALGQGPQFIFQYYREEENGRGNFPPRFSGLQFPNYSSELNVNALELDDSALYLCASSLLLADTQYFGPGTRLTVL.

This clone came up a few times. This chain connects TRBV19 to TRBJ2-1; possible D gene TRBD2, 5 bases. This CDR3 has 13 residues. Germline V gene sequence: CDR1 LNHDA, CDR2 SQIVND (reference sequence). V lost 10 bases, J lost 1 base, and 11 bases lay in between. The CDR3, as DNA: TGTGCCACCGCGCCGGGATCCTACAATGAGCAGTTCTTC. Encoded protein: CATAPGSYNEQFF.

This chain connects TRBV13 to TRBJ2-7; 8 positions agree with TRBD2. The CDR3 covers 15 residues. V shed 5 bases and J 2 bases; nucleotides not matched to a gene: 8. Germline lookup yields CDR1 PRHDT and CDR2 FYEKMQ (reference sequence). The CDR3 protein is CASSLDPAGAYEQYF. CDR3 in DNA: TGTGCCAGCAGCCTCGACCCAGCGGGGGCCTACGAGCAGTACTTC.

This clone was found a few times. The rearrangement uses TRBV7-9 and TRBJ2-1; 8 bases agree with TRBD1. The CDR3 is 15 amino acids. Germline V gene lookup returns CDR1 SEHNR and CDR2 FQNEAQ (reference sequence). Germline trimming cut 4 bases from V and 3 bases from J; bases unmatched to any gene: 5. CDR3 nucleotide sequence: TGTGCCAGCAGCTCCACAGGGGGTAGCTACAATGAGCAGTTCTTC. This gives the protein CASSSTGGSYNEQFF.

This chain connects TRBV27 to TRBJ1-1; TRBD1 matches 7 bases. Losses at the gene ends were 4 bases for V and 2 bases for J; bases not matched to a gene: 7. CDR1 MNHEY and CDR2 SMNVEV come from the germline V gene (reference sequence). The CDR3 consists of 15 residues. Here the CDR3 DNA reads TGTGCCAGCAGTTGGGGGACAGCGACTAACACTGAAGCTTTCTTT. Its protein product is CASSWGTATNTEAFF.

The chain links TRBV18 to TRBJ1-1; possible D gene TRBD1, 5 bases. CDR1 and CDR2 from the germline V gene are KGHSH and LQKENI. This CDR3 has 14 amino acids. V lost 7 bases to trimming and J lost 3 bases, with 15 bases between them. CDR3 residues: CASCPSGRDTEAFF. The CDR3 DNA follows: TGTGCCAGCTGTCCCTCAGGGAGGGACACTGAAGCTTTCTTT. The full variable domain, in which reference TRBV18 and TRBJ1-1 provide the parts outside the CDR3, is NAGVMQNPRHLVRRRGQEARLRCSPMKGHSHVYWYRQLPEEGLKFMVYLQKENIIDESGMPKERFSAEFPKEGPSILRIQQVVRGDSAAYFCASCPSGRDTEAFFGQGTRLTVV.

In the case of this clone: The sample contains more than one DNA sequence encoding this CDR3. J is TRBJ1-2 and V is TRBV6-5; 8 nucleotides match TRBD1. Trimming cost V 5 bases and J 4 bases; bases outside gene matches: 3. The germline CDR1 and CDR2 sequences are MNHEY and SVGAGI. There are 13 residues in the CDR3. CDR3 nucleotides: TGTGCCAGCAGTCCAGGGGGCCGCTATGGCTACACCTTC. This encodes CASSPGGRYGYTF.

The CDR3 loop is CASIPWAGGPYEQYF. CDR3 nucleotides: TGTGCCAGCATCCCTTGGGCGGGGGGGCCCTACGAGCAGTACTTC. This rearrangement joins TRBV7-2 to TRBJ2-7; 9 positions agree with TRBD2. Germline V lookup: CDR1 SGHTA, CDR2 FQGNSA. The trim removed 7 bases at V and 2 bases at J, leaving 9 bases unmatched. The CDR3 consists of 15 residues.

The rearrangement joins TRBV5-4 to TRBJ2-7; D may be TRBD2 (6 bases). The CDR3 spans 15 residues. Germline assignment: CDR1 SGHNT and CDR2 YYREEE (reference sequence). The V end lost 2 bases, the J end lost 0 bases, and 12 bases lay between the germline ends. CDR3 DNA sequence: TGTGCCAGCAGCTTAGCCGGGGGACTCTCCTACGAGCAGTACTTC. Its translation is CASSLAGGLSYEQYF.

The CDR3 DNA reads TGCGCCAGCAGCTTACTAGCGGGGGGGGAAGAGACCCAGTACTTC. Translation: CASSLLAGGEETQYF. The chain recombines TRBV5-1 with TRBJ2-5, with TRBD2 matching over 13 bases. Trimming removed 2 bases from V and 3 bases from J; junction bases left unmatched: 1. Germline CDR1 reads SGHRS; CDR2 reads YFSETQ. There are 15 residues in the CDR3. Supplemented by reference TRBV5-1 and TRBJ2-5, the full variable domain reads KAGVTQTPRYLIKTRGQQVTLSCSPISGHRSVSWYQQTPGQGLQFLFEYFSETQRNKGNFPGRFSGRQFSNSRSEMNVSTLELGDSALYLCASSLLAGGEETQYFGPGTRLLVL.

V and J are TRBV4-1 and TRBJ2-3; TRBD1 matches 7 bases. Trimming took 4 bases from V and 3 from J; bases not matched to a gene: 7. The germline V gene encodes CDR1 MGHRA and CDR2 YSYEKL. This CDR3 has 15 residues. The CDR3 spells CASSRSGGRTDTQYF. The CDR3 bases are TGCGCCAGCAGCCGCTCAGGGGGAAGAACAGATACGCAGTATTTT.

The J gene is TRBJ1-3, the V gene TRBV4-2; D may be TRBD1 (5 bases). Between the trimmed V and J ends, which lost 0 bases and 0 bases, there was a span of 9 bases. The CDR3 totals 16 residues. Germline V gene data show CDR1 as LGHNA and CDR2 as YNFKEQ. CDR3 residues: CASSQDGGYSGNTIYF. CDR3 in DNA: TGTGCCAGCAGCCAAGATGGGGGGTACTCTGGAAACACCATATATTTT.